One sample yielded the 7 T cell receptor beta chains listed below, sequenced in a study of beta chain features in type 1 diabetes. The authors reverse transcribed all of the isolated RNA, so sequencing captured expressed TCRB transcripts. Sequenced by immunoSEQ multiplex PCR; TCRdb stores in-frame clones only, minus some. The table records over 700,000 clones, 15% to 20% of them present only once. Sample: naive CD4+ T cells from blood. Receptor source: a woman aged 18-30 years in good health.

The rearrangement links TRBV7-2 to TRBJ2-7; either TRBD1 or TRBD2 may fit D (5 bases each). The CDR3 runs 15 residues. The germline V and J ends were trimmed by 0 bases and 3 bases, with 12 bases remaining between them. The germline V gene has CDR1 SGHTA and CDR2 FQGNSA. This chain's CDR3 is CASSLAGDRYYEQYF. CDR3 sequence (DNA): TGTGCCAGCAGCTTAGCCGGGGACCGATACTACGAGCAGTACTTC.

The chain has TRBV11-2 and TRBJ2-7; TRBD2 is a possible D gene (6 bases). V was shortened by 7 bases and J by 4 bases, with 11 bases between the two germline ends. The CDR3 loop spans 12 amino acids. Looked up from germline, CDR1 is SGHAT and CDR2 is FQNNGV. The CDR3 bases are TGTGCCAGCAATCGCGGGGAATACGAGCAGTACTTC. Translating it yields CASNRGEYEQYF.

This clone was seen more than once but under ten times. The chain is built from TRBV4-3 and TRBJ2-3; D perhaps matches TRBD2 (7 bases). Germline V gene sequence: CDR1 LGHNA, CDR2 YSLEER. Deletions cut 1 base from V and 2 bases from J, with 16 bases between. This CDR3 has 17 residues. This chain's CDR3 is CASSQVGGATNTDTQYF. The CDR3 nucleotides are TGCGCCAGCAGCCAAGTTGGGGGGGCTACCAACACAGATACGCAGTATTTT.

The V gene is TRBV6-5, the J gene TRBJ2-7, with D perhaps matching TRBD1 or TRBD2 (5 bases each). The CDR3 is 12 amino acids. The V and J ends lost 11 bases and 0 bases respectively, with 11 bases between them. CDR1 and CDR2 (germline): MNHEY, SVGAGI. The CDR3 reads CAGGSSSYEQYF. The CDR3 DNA sequence: TGTGCCGGGGGTTCCAGCTCCTACGAGCAGTACTTC.

A few counts support this clone. This sequence joins TRBV11-2 and TRBJ2-1; the match to TRBD2 covers 10 bases. J lost 3 bases, V lost 5 bases, and 13 bases had no gene match. The CDR3 is made up of 18 amino acids. CDR1 and CDR2 from the germline V gene are SGHAT and FQNNGV. CDR3 bases: TGTGCCAGCAGCCCTAGCCAGACTAGCGGGCTTGTCTACAATGAGCAGTTCTTC. Translation: CASSPSQTSGLVYNEQFF.

CDR3 nucleotides: TGTGCCAGCAGCTTACTCAAACGAGGGGCAGATGACCAAGAGACCCAGTACTTC. It is translated as CASSLLKRGADDQETQYF. The chain joins TRBV7-9 to TRBJ2-5; tentatively, D is TRBD1 or TRBD2 (5 bases each). V lost 2 bases and J lost 0, with 19 bases in between. The length of the CDR3 is 18 residues. Germline V gene data show CDR1 as SEHNR and CDR2 as FQNEAQ (reference sequence).

This clone came up a few times. V and J are TRBV10-3 and TRBJ2-7, with 12 bases lining up with TRBD2. V was clipped by 6 bases and J by 3 bases; unmatched bases: 9. The length of the CDR3 is 16 residues. CDR1 is ENHRY, CDR2 SYGVKD, per germline. CDR3 residues: CAIRTETSGSVYEQYF. The CDR3, as DNA: TGTGCCATCAGGACCGAGACTAGCGGGAGTGTCTACGAGCAGTACTTC.